The present T cell receptor beta chain was sequenced within a study of regulatory T cells in long-lasting Graves disease. Study in general: Graves' patients, newly diagnosed, had taken antithyroid drugs under 3 months.

Study-level points and caveats: Those with persistent disease had in common more public clonotypes (about 3,000) than new patients (approximately 990). Graves' patients with persistent disease showed TCR diversity lower than patients newly diagnosed.

This CDR3 is built from 12 residues. The V and J ends lost 10 bases and 3 bases, in that order; junction bases with no gene match: 3. The TCR beta library used iRepertoire HTBI primers with Arm-PCR amplification of CDR3. TCRdb re-derived calls from the multiplex PCR reads in MiXCR, one entry per CDR3 protein. Here the sample spans fewer than 650,000 distinct CDR3 sequences, about 15% being singletons. Time point here: newly diagnosed GD, antithyroid drugs for less than 3 months. Isolated PBMC RNA provided the starting material for the TCR library. Notes on this clonotype: What it binds is unknown.

The same sample was also studied in work on T cells in Graves' hyperthyroidism and ophthalmopathy. Per that paper: TCR CDR3 regions were first amplified by RT-PCR with HTBI primers.

The origin of this receptor is a man between 18 and 35 years old with Graves disease. This chain connects TRBV12-3 or TRBV12-4 to TRBJ2-5; TRBD2 agrees at 9 bases. This sample comprised peripheral blood mononuclear cells (PBMCs), obtained at new diagnosis, from a patient treated with antithyroid drugs. CDR3 DNA sequence: TGTGCCATCCGGACTAGCGAAGAGACCCAGTACTTC. It translates to CAIRTSEETQYF.